A single sample gave rise to the 16 T cell receptor beta chains below, sequenced in a study of Graves' ophthalmopathy and Graves' hyperthyroidism. RNA transcripts were the template, and TCR beta CDR3 regions were amplified from them. A first-round RT-PCR used HTBI primers, followed by a second-round multiplex PCR. One entry per CDR3 protein results from TCRdb running MiXCR on the multiplex PCR reads. The repertoire includes hundreds of thousands of distinct CDR3 sequences, approximately 22% of them detected once, and more than 5.5% sits in the top ten. Material: peripheral blood. The receptors stem from a woman in her late teens or twenties with stable Graves' hyperthyroidism. Some clones in this sample may be carry-over from other donors' samples.

The chain recombines TRBV6-1 with TRBJ2-7; 10 bases align to TRBD2. The germline gives CDR1 MNHNS, CDR2 SASEGT. V gave up 1 base and J gave up 4 bases; unmatched junction bases: 10. The CDR3 covers 17 residues. In DNA, the CDR3 is TGTGCCAGCAGTGAAGGATTCAGCGGGAGGGAATATTACGAGCAGTACTTC. Its protein product is CASSEGFSGREYYEQYF.

This clonotype was recorded at least ten times. The rearrangement links TRBV4-2 to TRBJ1-1, with a tentative D call TRBD1 (6 bases). The CDR3 contains 14 residues. The germline gives CDR1 LGHNA, CDR2 YNFKEQ. The V and J ends lost 3 bases and 4 bases respectively, with 12 bases between them. CDR3 nucleotides: TGTGCCAGCAGCCACCGGGGGCTGGCCACTGAAGCTTTCTTT. Encoded protein: CASSHRGLATEAFF.

This clonotype was picked up many times. The genes are TRBV12-3 or TRBV12-4 and TRBJ1-2, with 7 bases fitting TRBD1. Germline trimming cut 5 bases from V and 6 bases from J; bases unmatched to any gene: 12. The CDR3 runs to 15 residues. CDR3 sequence: CASSGGVGRGDGYTF. The CDR3 DNA sequence: TGTGCCAGCAGTGGTGGCGTGGGCAGGGGGGATGGCTACACCTTC.

This clonotype showed up many times. The chain recombines TRBV20-1 with TRBJ1-5, with D possibly matching TRBD1 (5 bases). The length of the CDR3 is 15 residues. Germline assignment: CDR1 DFQATT and CDR2 SNEGSKA (reference sequence). Trimming pared 3 bases from V and 0 bases from J, leaving 12 bases between. CDR3 loop: CSASRDGYSNQPQHF. In nucleotides, the CDR3 is TGCAGTGCTAGTAGGGACGGTTATAGCAATCAGCCCCAGCATTTT.

This clonotype was observed at least ten times. CDR3 sequence (DNA): TGTGCCAGCAGTGACCCCGGTTTCTATGGCTACACCTTC. It is translated as CASSDPGFYGYTF. The J gene is TRBJ1-2, the V gene TRBV2; D is undetermined. The CDR3 totals 13 residues. Germline loops: CDR1 SNHLY, CDR2 FYNNEI. Trimming removed 3 bases from V and 4 bases from J, with 9 bases in between.

This clonotype was seen repeatedly, ten times or more. The chain employs TRBV7-3 and TRBJ2-5, with TRBD1 matching 12 bases. V was clipped by 3 bases and J by 6 bases; unmatched bases: 5. This CDR3 has 15 amino acids. Germline CDR1 is SGHTA and CDR2 is FQGTGA. CDR3 amino acids: CASSLGTGGLKTQYF. The CDR3 DNA reads as TGTGCCAGCAGCTTGGGGACAGGGGGCTTAAAGACCCAGTACTTC.

This clonotype occurred once. One end of the junction varies from germline; a read error may be responsible. The CDR3, as DNA: TGTGCCAGCAGCCTAGGGACAGGGGGATACTACAAGCAGTACTTC. It encodes CASSLGTGGYYKQYF. V is TRBV4-2 and J is TRBJ2-7; TRBD1 agrees at 11 bases. The CDR3 length is 15 residues. Germline CDR1 and CDR2: LGHNA and YNFKEQ.

This clonotype was picked up many times. The V gene is TRBV5-1, the J gene TRBJ2-4; D gene unclear. The germline V gene encodes CDR1 SGHRS and CDR2 YFSETQ. Trimming pared 0 bases from V and 3 bases from J, leaving 19 bases between. This CDR3 spans 18 amino acids. Here the CDR3 DNA reads TGCGCCAGCAGCTTGGGGGCCGGCGCCGGGTTTTACAAAAACATTCAGTACTTC. It codes for CASSLGAGAGFYKNIQYF.

Only a few counts were recorded for this clonotype. The V gene is TRBV15, the J gene TRBJ1-2; the D is unclear. V shed 0 bases and J shed 3 bases, with 8 bases lying between them. This CDR3 region has 14 residues. Germline V CDR1 and CDR2: LNHNV, YYDKDF (reference sequence). For the CDR3, the DNA is TGTGCCACCAGCAGAGATGCGGGGTACTATGGCTACACCTTC. It encodes CATSRDAGYYGYTF.

This clonotype has at least ten counts. The chain is built from TRBV9 and TRBJ1-2; D is unresolved. With 1 base removed from V and 1 base from J, the gap between germline ends came to 8 bases. CDR3 length equals 14 residues. CDR1 and CDR2 (germline): SGDLS, YYNGEE. The CDR3 region is CASSVSRINYGYTF. The CDR3 DNA reads TGTGCCAGCAGCGTAAGCCGGATTAACTATGGCTACACCTTC.

This clonotype was seen ten or more times. The chain uses TRBV12-3 or TRBV12-4 and TRBJ1-1, with 8 bases aligning to TRBD1. J lost 0 bases, V lost 5 bases, and 5 bases had no gene match. This CDR3 has 15 residues. DNA of the CDR3: TGTGCCAGCAGTCTCCGGACAGGGATGAACACTGAAGCTTTCTTT. Translated: CASSLRTGMNTEAFF.

This clonotype was seen ten or more times. The CDR3 DNA is TGTGCCAGCAGTGAGAGTCCCAGGAACACTGAAGCTTTCTTT. This encodes CASSESPRNTEAFF. V gene TRBV2 combines with J gene TRBJ1-1; D is uncertain. This CDR3 contains 14 residues. Germline-derived CDR1 and CDR2 are SNHLY and FYNNEI. Trimming stripped 3 bases from V and 1 base from J, with 9 bases between.

The sample holds many counts of this clonotype. V usage is TRBV10-1 and J usage is TRBJ1-3; D not resolved. Germline V gene lookup returns CDR1 WNHNN and CDR2 SYGVQD (reference sequence). V gave up 3 bases and J gave up 0 bases, with 12 bases separating them. CDR3 length equals 16 residues. The CDR3 DNA is TGCGCCAGCAGTGAAGGCCCTACCGCCTCTGGAAACACCATATATTTT. Its protein is CASSEGPTASGNTIYF.

J is TRBJ1-5 and V is TRBV20-1, with D perhaps matching TRBD1 (5 bases). This CDR3 comprises 14 residues. Germline V CDR1 and CDR2: DFQATT, SNEGSKA (reference sequence). The V gene lost 5 bases and the J gene lost 0 bases, with 11 bases spanning the gap. The CDR3: CSASQGHSNQPQHF. The CDR3 DNA sequence: TGCAGTGCTTCCCAGGGTCATAGCAATCAGCCCCAGCATTTT.

This clonotype was detected ten times or more. V and J are TRBV11-2 and TRBJ2-7; D is perhaps TRBD1 or TRBD2 (5 bases each). V was cut by 6 bases and J by 0 bases, with 15 bases left in between. There are 15 residues in the CDR3. Germline CDR1 SGHAT, CDR2 FQNNGV. As DNA, the CDR3 is TGTGCCAGCAGTAACGGGACGGTTAGCTCCTACGAGCAGTACTTC. Its translation: CASSNGTVSSYEQYF.

This clonotype was counted at least ten times. The chain uses TRBV6-1 and TRBJ1-1; D gene ambiguous. Germline V CDR1 and CDR2: MNHNS, SASEGT. This CDR3 has 12 amino acids. Trimming shortened V by 6 bases and J by 2 bases, and 7 bases separated the two germline ends. The CDR3 region is CASRDPNTEAFF. The DNA of the CDR3 is TGTGCCAGCAGGGACCCTAACACTGAAGCTTTCTTT.